Presented here are 15 T cell receptor beta chains from one specimen sequenced in a study of technical replicates of blood from a handful of donors. Repertoires were generated with immunoSEQ multiplex PCR, while TCRdb's copy carries only in-frame clones and drops some. The table records tens of thousands of clones, about 96% of them present only once. The specimen sequenced was T cells isolated from PBMCs. Receptor source: a human donor in good health.

The rearrangement uses TRBV19 and TRBJ2-5; 8 bases align to TRBD1. Trimming cost V 5 bases and J 2 bases; bases outside gene matches: 7. The CDR3 sequence is 15 residues long. Germline-derived CDR1 and CDR2 are LNHDA and SQIVND (reference sequence). CDR3 protein: CASSSGQARQETQYF. The CDR3 DNA sequence: TGTGCCAGTAGTTCGGGACAGGCGAGACAAGAGACCCAGTACTTC.

V and J are TRBV7-9 and TRBJ2-5, with TRBD1 matching over 9 bases. V trimming: 5 bases; J trimming: 2 bases; junction bases outside the gene matches: 9. Germline V CDR1 and CDR2: SEHNR, FQNEAQ (reference sequence). This CDR3 has 16 amino acids. DNA of the CDR3: TGTGCCAGCAGCCCGTGGGACAGGGCATTACAAGAGACCCAGTACTTC. Residues: CASSPWDRALQETQYF.

V gene TRBV27 combines with J gene TRBJ2-2; 7 nucleotides align to TRBD2. The germline V gene encodes CDR1 MNHEY and CDR2 SMNVEV (reference sequence). The CDR3 sequence is 14 residues long. The CDR3 is CVSCGTKDPGELFF. In nucleotides, the CDR3 is TGTGTTAGCTGCGGGACTAAAGACCCCGGGGAGCTGTTTTTT.

The V gene is TRBV27, the J gene TRBJ2-1; 7 bases line up with TRBD2. The V segment lost 7 bases and the J segment 6 bases; nucleotides outside the gene matches: 15. The CDR3 extends over 16 amino acids. Germline CDR1 is MNHEY and CDR2 is SMNVEV (reference sequence). The CDR3 DNA follows: TGTGCCAGCACTTTGGTTAGCGGGTCTTTTATCAATGAGCAGTTCTTC. It yields the protein CASTLVSGSFINEQFF.

This clone appeared once. The gene calls are TRBV4-1 and TRBJ1-2; 7 bases agree with TRBD1. The CDR3 has 16 residues. The V gene's germline CDR1 is MGHRA and CDR2 YSYEKL. Trimming removed 4 bases from V and 5 bases from J; junction bases left unmatched: 13. CDR3 loop: CASSPVDGGGFYGYTF. The DNA of the CDR3 is TGCGCCAGCAGCCCCGTAGATGGAGGGGGCTTTTATGGCTACACCTTC.

The chain couples TRBV19 to TRBJ1-6; D is undetermined. Germline V gene data show CDR1 as LNHDA and CDR2 as SQIVND (reference sequence). The ends were cut back, 3 bases at V and 11 bases at J, with 11 bases in the middle. This CDR3 is built from 13 residues. The CDR3 loop is CASSISSAAPLHF. The CDR3 DNA reads TGTGCCAGTAGTATTTCATCTGCAGCACCCCTCCACTTT.

The chain couples TRBV9 to TRBJ2-7, with 8 bases fitting TRBD2. The CDR3 covers 14 residues. The germline V gene encodes CDR1 SGDLS and CDR2 YYNGEE. After removal of 4 bases from V and 2 bases from J, the junction contained 5 bases not matched to a gene. CDR3 sequence reads: CASSPGGDTYEQYF. As DNA, the CDR3 is TGTGCCAGCAGCCCGGGGGGGGACACCTACGAGCAGTACTTC.

V gene TRBV10-3 combines with J gene TRBJ2-1, with a tentative D call TRBD2 (6 bases). The CDR3 consists of 17 residues. The ends were cut back, 4 bases at V and 0 bases at J, with 16 bases in the middle. Germline V gives CDR1 ENHRY, CDR2 SYGVKD. The CDR3 loop is CAISGILARSSYNEQFF. In DNA form, the CDR3 reads TGTGCCATCAGTGGGATTCTAGCGCGCAGCTCCTACAATGAGCAGTTCTTC.

The chain has TRBV5-4 and TRBJ2-1, with 9 bases fitting TRBD1. Germline lookup yields CDR1 SGHNT and CDR2 YYREEE (reference sequence). This CDR3 contains 15 residues. J lost 1 base, V lost 4 bases, and 3 bases had no gene match. The chain's CDR3 is CASSPDRGSYNEQFF. The DNA of the CDR3 is TGTGCCAGCAGCCCCGACAGGGGGTCCTACAATGAGCAGTTCTTC.

This clone was seen just once. The chain is built from TRBV6-5 and TRBJ2-1; a possible D gene is TRBD1 (6 bases). Looked up from germline, CDR1 is MNHEY and CDR2 is SVGAGI. V lost 6 bases to trimming and J lost 10 bases, with 22 bases between them. The CDR3 sequence is 15 residues long. CDR3 residues: CASRPLSPTGSEQFF. The CDR3 region has the DNA TGTGCCAGCAGGCCTCTATCCCCAACAGGGTCGGAGCAGTTCTTC.

The V and J genes are TRBV13 and TRBJ2-5, with D tentatively TRBD2 (6 bases). Germline V lookup: CDR1 PRHDT, CDR2 FYEKMQ (reference sequence). The CDR3 runs 15 residues. V was shortened by 0 bases and J by 0 bases, with 8 bases between the two germline ends. CDR3 sequence (DNA): TGTGCCAGCAGCTTAGGGACTAGTAACCAAGAGACCCAGTACTTC. It specifies CASSLGTSNQETQYF.

This sequence joins TRBV11-2 and TRBJ2-2, with a weak D call TRBD2 (5 bases). The V end was cut by 2 bases, the J end by 2 bases, with 9 bases between. Per germline, CDR1 SGHAT and CDR2 FQNNGV. The CDR3 length is 15 residues. The CDR3 loop reads CASSLRPGNTGELFF. The CDR3 DNA reads as TGTGCCAGCAGCTTACGACCGGGAAACACCGGGGAGCTGTTTTTT.

The chain couples TRBV2 to TRBJ2-7; the D gene is possibly TRBD1 (6 bases). The CDR3 is 12 residues long. The germline V and J ends were trimmed by 6 bases and 0 bases, with 6 bases remaining between them. The germline gives CDR1 SNHLY, CDR2 FYNNEI. DNA for the CDR3: TGTGCCAGCAGACAGGGCTCCTACGAGCAGTACTTC. This gives the protein CASRQGSYEQYF.

The rearrangement links TRBV9 to TRBJ1-2, with D maybe TRBD1 (5 bases). Deletions cut 4 bases from V and 0 bases from J, with 19 bases between. Per germline, CDR1 SGDLS and CDR2 YYNGEE. This CDR3 spans 17 amino acids. CDR3 in DNA: TGTGCCAGCAGCCCTCCGGTGGGCGGGACTACTAACTATGGCTACACCTTC. Protein sequence: CASSPPVGGTTNYGYTF.

The rearrangement uses TRBV28 and TRBJ2-2; tentative D call: TRBD1 (5 bases). V lost 6 bases, J lost 5 bases, and 22 bases lay in between. The CDR3 totals 17 residues. Germline loops: CDR1 MDHEN, CDR2 SYDVKM. CDR3 DNA: TGTGCCAGCAGCAGCGTTGTACAGGAAGGTGGGACCGGGGAGCTGTTTTTT. Encoded protein: CASSSVVQEGGTGELFF.